This T cell receptor beta chain derives from a study of blood T cell repertoires in COVID-19. Study-wide context: The cDNA or gDNA used as material had been derived from T cells, B-cell-depleted T cells, or PBMCs.

V was clipped by 3 bases and J by 4 bases; unmatched bases: 3. CDR3 length: 15 amino acids. Germline CDR1 reads SGHRS; CDR2 reads YFSETQ. Profiled with immunoSEQ multiplex PCR; TCRdb holds only in-frame clones, not every one. This sample has roughly 85,000 clones, with more than 80% found just once. Material: peripheral blood. This chain connects TRBV5-1 to TRBJ1-6, with TRBD1 identical over 8 bases. The TCR comes from a man aged 45-60 years with active or convalescent COVID-19. The CDR3 DNA is TGCGCCAGCAGCTATACAGGGGGGTATAATTCACCCCTCCACTTT. Protein: CASSYTGGYNSPLHF.